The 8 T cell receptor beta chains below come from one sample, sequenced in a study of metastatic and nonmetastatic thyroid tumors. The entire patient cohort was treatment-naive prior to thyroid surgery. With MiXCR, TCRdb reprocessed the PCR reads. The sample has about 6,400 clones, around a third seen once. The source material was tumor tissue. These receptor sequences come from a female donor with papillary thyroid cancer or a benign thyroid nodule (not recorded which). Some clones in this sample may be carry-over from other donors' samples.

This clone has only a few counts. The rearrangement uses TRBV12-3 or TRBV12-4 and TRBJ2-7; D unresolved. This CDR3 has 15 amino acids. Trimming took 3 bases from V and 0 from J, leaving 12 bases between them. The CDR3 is CASSFGSWGSYEQYF. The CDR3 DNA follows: TGTGCCAGCAGTTTTGGATCCTGGGGCTCCTACGAGCAGTACTTC.

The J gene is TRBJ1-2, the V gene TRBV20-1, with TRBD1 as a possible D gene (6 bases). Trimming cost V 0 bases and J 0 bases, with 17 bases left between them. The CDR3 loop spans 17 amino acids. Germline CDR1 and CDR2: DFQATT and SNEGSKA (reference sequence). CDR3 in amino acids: CSARDEGGRGANYGYTF. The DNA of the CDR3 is TGCAGTGCTAGAGATGAGGGGGGCCGCGGCGCTAACTATGGCTACACCTTC.

The CDR3 is CASSTRQGTYEQYF. The CDR3 DNA reads TGTGCCAGTAGTACCCGACAGGGAACCTACGAGCAGTACTTC. V usage is TRBV19 and J usage is TRBJ2-7, with 7 bases lining up with TRBD1. Trimming cost V 4 bases and J 2 bases; bases outside gene matches: 5. The CDR3 length is 14 residues. Germline values: CDR1 LNHDA, CDR2 SQIVND (reference sequence).

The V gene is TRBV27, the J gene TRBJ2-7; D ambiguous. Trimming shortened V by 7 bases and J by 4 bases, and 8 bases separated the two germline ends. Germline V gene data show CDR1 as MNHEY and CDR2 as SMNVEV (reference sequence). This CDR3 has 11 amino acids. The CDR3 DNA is TGTGCCAGCATCCCTCCTTACGAGCAGTACTTC. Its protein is CASIPPYEQYF.

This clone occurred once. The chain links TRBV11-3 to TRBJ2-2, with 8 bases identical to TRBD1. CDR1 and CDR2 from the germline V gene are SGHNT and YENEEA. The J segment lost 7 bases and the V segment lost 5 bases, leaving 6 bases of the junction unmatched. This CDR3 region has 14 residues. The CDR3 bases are TGTGCCAGCAGCCCCAGGGGGCGCAACGGGGAGCTGTTTTTT. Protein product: CASSPRGRNGELFF.

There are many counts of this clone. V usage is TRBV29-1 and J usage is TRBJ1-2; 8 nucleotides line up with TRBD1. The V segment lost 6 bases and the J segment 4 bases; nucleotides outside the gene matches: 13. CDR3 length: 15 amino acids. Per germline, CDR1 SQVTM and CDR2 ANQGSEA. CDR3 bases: TGCAGCGTCTCCACAATAGGACAGGGCCTCTATGGCTACACCTTC. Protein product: CSVSTIGQGLYGYTF.

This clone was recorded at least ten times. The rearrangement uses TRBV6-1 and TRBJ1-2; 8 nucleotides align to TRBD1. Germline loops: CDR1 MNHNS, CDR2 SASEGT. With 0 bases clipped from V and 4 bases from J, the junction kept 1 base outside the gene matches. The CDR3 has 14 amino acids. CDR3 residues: CASSEAGTGYGYTF. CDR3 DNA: TGTGCCAGCAGTGAAGCCGGGACAGGCTATGGCTACACCTTC.

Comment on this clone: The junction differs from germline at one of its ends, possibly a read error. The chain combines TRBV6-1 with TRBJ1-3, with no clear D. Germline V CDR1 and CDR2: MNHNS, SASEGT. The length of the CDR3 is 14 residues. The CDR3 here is CASRTKVGGSTIYF. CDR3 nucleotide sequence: TGTGCCAGCAGGACTAAAGTGGGTGGAAGCACCATATATTTT.